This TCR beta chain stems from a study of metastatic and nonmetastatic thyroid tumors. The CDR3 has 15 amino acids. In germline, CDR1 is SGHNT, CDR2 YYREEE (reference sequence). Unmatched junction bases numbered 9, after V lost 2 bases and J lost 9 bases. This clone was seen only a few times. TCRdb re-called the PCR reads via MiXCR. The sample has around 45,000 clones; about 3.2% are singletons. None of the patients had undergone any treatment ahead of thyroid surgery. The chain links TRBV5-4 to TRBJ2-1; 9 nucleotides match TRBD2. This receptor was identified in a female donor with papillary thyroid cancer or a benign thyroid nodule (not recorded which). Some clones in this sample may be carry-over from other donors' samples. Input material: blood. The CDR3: CASSFASGRWGEQFF. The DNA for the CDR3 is TGTGCCAGCAGCTTCGCAAGCGGGAGGTGGGGTGAGCAGTTCTTC.